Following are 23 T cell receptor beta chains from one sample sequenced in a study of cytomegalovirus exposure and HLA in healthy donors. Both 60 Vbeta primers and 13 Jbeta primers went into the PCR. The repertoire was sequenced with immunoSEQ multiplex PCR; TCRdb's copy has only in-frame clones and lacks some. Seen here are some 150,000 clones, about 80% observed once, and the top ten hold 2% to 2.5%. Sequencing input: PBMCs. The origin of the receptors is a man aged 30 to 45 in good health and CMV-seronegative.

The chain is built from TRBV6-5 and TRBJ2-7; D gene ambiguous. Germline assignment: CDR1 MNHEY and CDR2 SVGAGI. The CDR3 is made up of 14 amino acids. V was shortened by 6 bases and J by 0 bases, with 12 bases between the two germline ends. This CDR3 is CASSPFDNSYEQYF. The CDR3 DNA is TGTGCCAGCAGCCCCTTTGACAACTCCTACGAGCAGTACTTC.

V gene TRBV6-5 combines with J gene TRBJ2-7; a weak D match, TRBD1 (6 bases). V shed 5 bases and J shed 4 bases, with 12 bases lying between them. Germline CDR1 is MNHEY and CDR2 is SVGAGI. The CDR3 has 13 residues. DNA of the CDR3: TGTGCCAGCAGTACGACAGGAGCTTACGAGCAGTACTTC. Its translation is CASSTTGAYEQYF.

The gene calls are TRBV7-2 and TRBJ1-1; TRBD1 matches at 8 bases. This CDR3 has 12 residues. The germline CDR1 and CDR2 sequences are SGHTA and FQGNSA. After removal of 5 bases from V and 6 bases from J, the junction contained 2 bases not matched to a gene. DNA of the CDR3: TGTGCCAGCAGCAAACAGGGGGCTGAAGCTTTCTTT. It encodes CASSKQGAEAFF.

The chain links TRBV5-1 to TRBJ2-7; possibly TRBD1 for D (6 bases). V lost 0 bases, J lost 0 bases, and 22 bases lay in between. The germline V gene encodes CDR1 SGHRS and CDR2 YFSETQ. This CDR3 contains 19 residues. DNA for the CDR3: TGCGCCAGCAGCTTGGCCGATTTGCAATCAGGGGTCCTCTCCTACGAGCAGTACTTC. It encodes CASSLADLQSGVLSYEQYF. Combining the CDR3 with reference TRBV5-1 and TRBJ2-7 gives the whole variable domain KAGVTQTPRYLIKTRGQQVTLSCSPISGHRSVSWYQQTPGQGLQFLFEYFSETQRNKGNFPGRFSGRQFSNSRSEMNVSTLELGDSALYLCASSLADLQSGVLSYEQYFGPGTRLTVT.

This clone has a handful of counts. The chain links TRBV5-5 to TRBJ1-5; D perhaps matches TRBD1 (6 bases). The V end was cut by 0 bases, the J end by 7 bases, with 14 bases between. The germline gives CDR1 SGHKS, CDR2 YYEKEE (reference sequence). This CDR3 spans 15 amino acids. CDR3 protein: CASSLAQGSLQPQHF. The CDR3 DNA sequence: TGTGCCAGCAGCTTGGCCCAGGGGTCCCTCCAGCCCCAGCATTTT.

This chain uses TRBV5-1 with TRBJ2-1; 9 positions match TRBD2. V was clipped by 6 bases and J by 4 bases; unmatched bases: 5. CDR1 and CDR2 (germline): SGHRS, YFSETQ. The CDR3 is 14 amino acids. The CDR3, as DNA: TGCGCCAGCAAGAGCGGGGGGCAATACAATGAGCAGTTCTTC. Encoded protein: CASKSGGQYNEQFF.

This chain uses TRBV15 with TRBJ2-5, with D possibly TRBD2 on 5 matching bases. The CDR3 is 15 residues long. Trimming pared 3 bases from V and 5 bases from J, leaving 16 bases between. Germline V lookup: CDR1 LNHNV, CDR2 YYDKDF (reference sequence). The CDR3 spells CATSRDFNSGETQYF. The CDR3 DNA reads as TGTGCCACCAGCAGGGACTTTAATTCGGGTGAGACCCAGTACTTC.

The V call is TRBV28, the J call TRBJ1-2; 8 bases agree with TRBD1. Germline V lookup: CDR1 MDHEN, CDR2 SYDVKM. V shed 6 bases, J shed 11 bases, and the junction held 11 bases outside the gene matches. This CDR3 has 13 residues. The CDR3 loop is CASSAGDRQIYTF. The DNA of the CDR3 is TGTGCCAGCAGCGCCGGGGACAGGCAGATTTACACCTTC.

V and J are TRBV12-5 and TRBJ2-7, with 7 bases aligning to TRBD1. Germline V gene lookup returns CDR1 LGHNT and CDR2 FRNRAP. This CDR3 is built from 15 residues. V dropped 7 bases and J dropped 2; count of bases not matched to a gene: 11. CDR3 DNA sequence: TGTGCTAGTGCCGATACAGGGGCACTTCCCTACGAGCAGTACTTC. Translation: CASADTGALPYEQYF.

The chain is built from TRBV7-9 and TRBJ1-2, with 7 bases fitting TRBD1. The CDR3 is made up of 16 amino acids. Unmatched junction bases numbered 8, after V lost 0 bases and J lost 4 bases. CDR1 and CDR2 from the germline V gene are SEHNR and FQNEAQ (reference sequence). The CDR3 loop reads CASSLAGTAVGYGYTF. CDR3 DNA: TGTGCCAGCAGCTTAGCGGGGACAGCGGTCGGCTATGGCTACACCTTC.

The CDR3 sequence is CASSPGTGLMNTEAFF. Here the CDR3 DNA reads TGCGCCAGCAGCCCGGGGACAGGCCTCATGAACACTGAAGCTTTCTTT. The chain links TRBV5-1 to TRBJ1-1, with 8 bases identical to TRBD1. The germline V gene encodes CDR1 SGHRS and CDR2 YFSETQ. V lost 4 bases, J lost 0 bases, and 8 bases stayed unmatched. This CDR3 is 16 amino acids long.

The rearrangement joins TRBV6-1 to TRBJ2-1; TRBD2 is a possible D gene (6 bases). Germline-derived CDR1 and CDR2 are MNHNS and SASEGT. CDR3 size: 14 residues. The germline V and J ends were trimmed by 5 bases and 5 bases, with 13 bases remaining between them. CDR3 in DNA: TGTGCCAGCAGTCCAGGACGGGAGAACAATGAGCAGTTCTTC. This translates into CASSPGRENNEQFF.

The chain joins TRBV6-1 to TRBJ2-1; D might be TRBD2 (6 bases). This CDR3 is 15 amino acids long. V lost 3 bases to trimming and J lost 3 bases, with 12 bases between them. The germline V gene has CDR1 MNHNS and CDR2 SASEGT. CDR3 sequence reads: CASSDRGIGYNEQFF. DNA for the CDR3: TGTGCCAGCAGTGACCGGGGGATAGGCTACAATGAGCAGTTCTTC.

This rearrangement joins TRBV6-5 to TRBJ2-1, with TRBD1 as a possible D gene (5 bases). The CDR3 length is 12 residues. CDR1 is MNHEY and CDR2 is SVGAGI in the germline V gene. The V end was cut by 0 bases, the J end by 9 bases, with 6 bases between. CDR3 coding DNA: TGTGCCAGCAGTTACTCGGGGCGTGAGCAGTTCTTC. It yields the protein CASSYSGREQFF.

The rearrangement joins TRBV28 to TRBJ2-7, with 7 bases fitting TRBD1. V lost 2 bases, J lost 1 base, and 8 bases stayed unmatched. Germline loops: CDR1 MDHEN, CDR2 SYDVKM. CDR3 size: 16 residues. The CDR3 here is CASSLRGQLASYEQYF. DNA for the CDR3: TGTGCCAGCAGTTTAAGGGGACAGTTAGCTTCCTACGAGCAGTACTTC. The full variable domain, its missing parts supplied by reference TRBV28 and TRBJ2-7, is DVKVTQSSRYLVKRTGEKVFLECVQDMDHENMFWYRQDPGLGLRLIYFSYDVKMKEKGDIPEGYSVSREKKERFSLILESASTNQTSMYLCASSLRGQLASYEQYFGPGTRLTVT.

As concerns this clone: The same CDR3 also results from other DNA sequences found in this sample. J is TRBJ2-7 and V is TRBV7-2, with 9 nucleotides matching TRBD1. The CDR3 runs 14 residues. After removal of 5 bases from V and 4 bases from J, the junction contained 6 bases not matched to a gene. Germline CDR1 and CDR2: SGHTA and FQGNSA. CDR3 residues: CASSPGQGLYEQYF. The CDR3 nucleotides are TGTGCCAGCAGCCCGGGACAGGGATTATACGAGCAGTACTTC.

Written as DNA, the CDR3 is TGTGCCAGCAGTGAATTAGAGACAGCCCCCACAGATACGCAGTATTTT. Translation: CASSELETAPTDTQYF. J is TRBJ2-3 and V is TRBV25-1; D might be TRBD1 (5 bases). Germline V CDR1 and CDR2: MGHDK, SYGVNS. The CDR3 extends over 16 amino acids. V was clipped by 1 base and J by 2 bases, with 13 bases between them.

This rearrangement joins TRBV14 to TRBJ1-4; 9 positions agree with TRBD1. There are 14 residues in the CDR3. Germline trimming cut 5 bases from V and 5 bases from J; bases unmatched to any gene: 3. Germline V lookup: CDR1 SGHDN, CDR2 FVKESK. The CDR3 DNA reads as TGTGCCAGCAGCTTTGGGACAGGGAATGAAAAACTGTTTTTT. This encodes CASSFGTGNEKLFF.

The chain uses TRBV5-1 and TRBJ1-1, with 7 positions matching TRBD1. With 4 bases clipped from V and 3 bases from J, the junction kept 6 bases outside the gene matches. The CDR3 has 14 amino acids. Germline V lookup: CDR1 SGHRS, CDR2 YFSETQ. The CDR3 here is CASSRGTVDTEAFF. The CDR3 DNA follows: TGCGCCAGCAGCAGAGGGACAGTCGACACTGAAGCTTTCTTT.

The CDR3 sequence is CASSSLTGREKLFF. Here the CDR3 DNA reads TGTGCCAGCAGCTCTCTGACAGGGCGAGAAAAACTGTTTTTT. The gene calls are TRBV11-2 and TRBJ1-4; 7 bases map to TRBD1. The CDR3 consists of 14 residues. Germline V gene lookup returns CDR1 SGHAT and CDR2 FQNNGV. V shed 4 bases and J 8 bases; nucleotides not matched to a gene: 7.

The CDR3 nucleotides are TGTGCCAGCAGTTTCTACAGCTCCTACGAGCAGTACTTC. Protein sequence: CASSFYSSYEQYF. The chain employs TRBV27 and TRBJ2-7; no clear D gene. The CDR3 is 13 residues long. Germline V gene sequence: CDR1 MNHEY, CDR2 SMNVEV (reference sequence). V lost 3 bases to trimming and J lost 0 bases, with 6 bases between them.

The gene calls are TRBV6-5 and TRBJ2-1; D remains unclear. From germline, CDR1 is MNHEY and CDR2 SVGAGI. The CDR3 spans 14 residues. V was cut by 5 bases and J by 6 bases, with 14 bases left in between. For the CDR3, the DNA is TGTGCCAGCAGTATGCTAGGTCGGATCAATGAGCAGTTCTTC. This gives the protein CASSMLGRINEQFF.

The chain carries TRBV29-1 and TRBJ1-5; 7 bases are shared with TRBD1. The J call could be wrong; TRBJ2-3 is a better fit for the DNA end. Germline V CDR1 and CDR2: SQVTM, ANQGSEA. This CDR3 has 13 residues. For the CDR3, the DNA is TGCAGCGTCTCCGACAGGGAACATCAGCCCCAGTATTTT. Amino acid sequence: CSVSDREHQPQYF.